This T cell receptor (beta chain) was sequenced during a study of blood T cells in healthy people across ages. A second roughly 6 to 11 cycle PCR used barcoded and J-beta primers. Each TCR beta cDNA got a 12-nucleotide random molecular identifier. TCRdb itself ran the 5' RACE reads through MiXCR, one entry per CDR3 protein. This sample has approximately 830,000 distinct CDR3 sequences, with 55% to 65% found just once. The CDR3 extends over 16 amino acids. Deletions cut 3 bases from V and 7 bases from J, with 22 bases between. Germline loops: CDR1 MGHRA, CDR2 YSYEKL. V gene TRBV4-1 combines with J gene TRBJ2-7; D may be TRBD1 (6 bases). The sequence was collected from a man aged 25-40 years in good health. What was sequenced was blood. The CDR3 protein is CASSHPTGTSRGEQYF. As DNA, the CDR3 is TGCGCCAGCAGCCATCCTACAGGGACGTCGAGGGGAGAGCAGTACTTC.